This TCR beta chain was sequenced in a study of shared clonotypes between healthy human individuals. The study's findings and limits: Few donors restricted represented genetic and exposure-history diversity. Several donors held 4.5% to 5% of naive CD4 clonotypes in common.

The CDR3 is 14 residues long. Germline CDR1 is SEHNR and CDR2 is FQNEAQ (reference sequence). J lost 1 base, V lost 7 bases, and 4 bases had no gene match. Remarks on this clone: Its specificity is unknown.

Naive CD8 cells comprised CD45RO-negative, CCR7-positively selected cells, excluding terminally differentiated effector memory CD45RA+ cells. The assay was carried out at the deep level. Some 30,000 T cell genomes, or approximately 200 ng DNA, went into the sorted-subset replicate PCRs. TCRdb's table, derived via immunoSEQ multiplex PCR, lists solely in-frame clones and lacks some. The table lists about 2.2 million clones, just under 95% of them singletons. V gene TRBV7-9 combines with J gene TRBJ2-5; TRBD2 matches at 9 bases. Sequenced: naive CD8+ T cells from PBMCs. The source is a man younger than 35 in good health. Some clones in this sample may be carry-over from other donors' samples. The CDR3, as DNA: TGTGCCAGCAAATCTAGCGGGACCCAAGAGACCCAGTACTTC. This codes for CASKSSGTQETQYF.